The 17 T cell receptor beta chains reported below all come from one sample, sequenced in a study of blood T cell repertoires in COVID-19. Produced via immunoSEQ multiplex PCR; TCRdb's table is partial and in-frame only. The table has over 150,000 clones, about 83% seen once; the top ten hold under 15%. Sequencing was carried out using peripheral blood. The receptor source for this set is a woman in her sixties or seventies with COVID-19, enrolled during active disease.

The rearrangement links TRBV7-3 to TRBJ2-5; D possibly corresponds to TRBD1 (6 bases). V dropped 2 bases and J dropped 1 base, with 14 bases sitting between them. The CDR3 spans 16 residues. In germline, CDR1 is SGHTA, CDR2 FQGTGA. The CDR3 here is CASSLVPGTLQETQYF. The CDR3 region has the DNA TGTGCCAGCAGCTTAGTGCCAGGGACACTCCAAGAGACCCAGTACTTC.

The V gene is TRBV6-5, the J gene TRBJ2-7; a weak D match, TRBD2 (6 bases). The CDR3 is 14 residues long. Germline V gives CDR1 MNHEY, CDR2 SVGAGI. Trimming pared 5 bases from V and 3 bases from J, leaving 14 bases between. For the CDR3, the DNA is TGTGCCAGCAGTCGGTTAGCGGCAAGCTACGAGCAGTACTTC. Encoded protein: CASSRLAASYEQYF.

In its sample, this clone was seen once. The chain is built from TRBV6-2 or TRBV6-3 and TRBJ1-1; 8 bases match TRBD1. The germline CDR1 and CDR2 sequences are MNHEY and SVGEGT. The CDR3 runs 13 residues. Losses at the gene ends were 5 bases for V and 11 bases for J; bases not matched to a gene: 10. In DNA, the CDR3 is TGTGCCAGCAGTCCGAAGGGACAGGTTGAGGCTTTCTTT. Protein sequence: CASSPKGQVEAFF.

J is TRBJ1-6 and V is TRBV19; D is unresolved. CDR1 is LNHDA, CDR2 SQIVND, per germline (reference sequence). This CDR3 has 14 residues. V shed 3 bases and J shed 5 bases, with 8 bases lying between them. This CDR3 reads CASSINADNSPLHF. CDR3 nucleotide sequence: TGTGCCAGTAGTATTAACGCGGATAATTCACCCCTCCACTTT.

The chain is built from TRBV2 and TRBJ2-1; possible D gene TRBD2, 6 bases. This CDR3 region has 14 residues. The ends were cut back, 8 bases at V and 1 base at J, with 12 bases in the middle. Germline V lookup: CDR1 SNHLY, CDR2 FYNNEI. CDR3 sequence reads: CASVPGTSYNEQFF. The CDR3, as DNA: TGTGCCAGCGTTCCCGGGACTTCCTACAATGAGCAGTTCTTC.

Ten or more counts support this clone. The DNA of the CDR3 is TGTGCCAGCAGGCGCGGGACTAGCGGGGACAATGAGCAGTTCTTC. Residues: CASRRGTSGDNEQFF. The chain recombines TRBV6-5 with TRBJ2-1; 13 bases line up with TRBD2. V lost 6 bases and J lost 5; bases outside the gene matches: 4. Germline values: CDR1 MNHEY, CDR2 SVGAGI. This CDR3 spans 15 amino acids.

This CDR3 is CASSRRTYEQYF. CDR3 DNA sequence: TGTGCCAGCAGTCGGAGGACCTACGAGCAGTACTTC. The chain links TRBV12-3 or TRBV12-4 to TRBJ2-7; weak D call: TRBD2 (5 bases). The CDR3 consists of 12 residues. V lost 5 bases and J lost 2, with 7 bases in between.

The genes are TRBV7-2 and TRBJ2-7, with 9 bases fitting TRBD1. V lost 5 bases to trimming and J lost 6 bases; unmatched junction nucleotides: 11. Germline V gives CDR1 SGHTA, CDR2 FQGNSA. CDR3 length: 15 residues. CDR3 coding DNA: TGTGCCAGCAGCCGCATGGGACAGGGATTATCCGAGCAGTACTTC. Residues: CASSRMGQGLSEQYF.

The V call is TRBV5-1, the J call TRBJ1-1; D is uncertain. This CDR3 is 13 amino acids long. The V end was cut by 2 bases, the J end by 2 bases, with 7 bases between. Germline assignment: CDR1 SGHRS and CDR2 YFSETQ. CDR3 region: CASSFSVNTEAFF. CDR3 sequence (DNA): TGCGCCAGCAGCTTCTCGGTCAACACTGAAGCTTTCTTT.

The V gene is TRBV18, the J gene TRBJ2-3; D perhaps matches TRBD2 (5 bases). Looked up from germline, CDR1 is KGHSH and CDR2 is LQKENI. The CDR3 loop spans 14 amino acids. V lost 4 bases to trimming and J lost 2 bases, with 10 bases between them. The CDR3 DNA sequence: TGTGCCAGCTCACTAAGGGAGCTCACAGATACGCAGTATTTT. It specifies CASSLRELTDTQYF.

This clone was detected a few times. The J gene is TRBJ2-5, the V gene TRBV24-1; 10 nucleotides match TRBD2. Losses at the gene ends were 2 bases for V and 4 bases for J; bases not matched to a gene: 6. The CDR3 has 16 amino acids. Germline V gene sequence: CDR1 KGHDR, CDR2 SFDVKD. In DNA form, the CDR3 reads TGTGCCACCAGTGATTGGGCTAGCGGGAGCAGAGAGACCCAGTACTTC. This encodes CATSDWASGSRETQYF.

The chain recombines TRBV5-5 with TRBJ2-7, with D possibly matching TRBD1 (6 bases). Germline V gene data show CDR1 as SGHKS and CDR2 as YYEKEE (reference sequence). V dropped 5 bases and J dropped 6 bases, with 21 bases sitting between them. This CDR3 contains 15 residues. The CDR3 DNA reads as TGTGCCAGCAGTTCCCAGGGGAGTCTGCTGAGCGAGCAGTACTTC. Translation: CASSSQGSLLSEQYF.

The chain links TRBV19 to TRBJ2-5, with TRBD1 matching 8 bases. There are 14 residues in the CDR3. Germline values: CDR1 LNHDA, CDR2 SQIVND (reference sequence). V lost 4 bases to trimming and J lost 4 bases; unmatched junction nucleotides: 5. For the CDR3, the DNA is TGTGCCAGTAGTACCCAGGGGGCTGGAGAGACCCAGTACTTC. It codes for CASSTQGAGETQYF.

This chain links TRBV9 with TRBJ2-3; D is undetermined. The V end lost 4 bases, the J end lost 4 bases, and 13 bases lay between the germline ends. CDR1 and CDR2 (germline): SGDLS, YYNGEE. The CDR3 totals 14 residues. CDR3 residues: CASSPPSPADTQYF. CDR3 DNA sequence: TGTGCCAGCAGCCCACCCTCCCCGGCAGATACGCAGTATTTT.

V gene TRBV4-1 combines with J gene TRBJ2-7; D unresolved. The CDR3 loop spans 11 amino acids. Trimming removed 3 bases at V and 4 bases at J, with 4 bases between. Germline loops: CDR1 MGHRA, CDR2 YSYEKL. The CDR3 region is CASSHQYEQYF. Written as DNA, the CDR3 is TGCGCCAGCAGCCATCAGTACGAGCAGTACTTC.

The CDR3 is CASSLGTGFSGYTF. CDR3 in DNA: TGTGCCAGCAGCTTGGGGACAGGGTTTTCCGGCTACACCTTC. The chain couples TRBV5-4 to TRBJ1-2; TRBD1 matches 8 bases. This CDR3 has 14 residues. The V segment lost 0 bases and the J segment 8 bases; nucleotides outside the gene matches: 6. In germline, CDR1 is SGHNT, CDR2 YYREEE (reference sequence).

The gene calls are TRBV28 and TRBJ2-7; 7 nucleotides agree with TRBD2. The CDR3 length is 14 residues. V shed 3 bases and J 1 base; nucleotides not matched to a gene: 3. CDR1 is MDHEN and CDR2 is SYDVKM in the germline V gene. In DNA, the CDR3 is TGTGCCAGCAGTTTGCCTAGCGGATCCTACGAGCAGTACTTC. Its translation is CASSLPSGSYEQYF.